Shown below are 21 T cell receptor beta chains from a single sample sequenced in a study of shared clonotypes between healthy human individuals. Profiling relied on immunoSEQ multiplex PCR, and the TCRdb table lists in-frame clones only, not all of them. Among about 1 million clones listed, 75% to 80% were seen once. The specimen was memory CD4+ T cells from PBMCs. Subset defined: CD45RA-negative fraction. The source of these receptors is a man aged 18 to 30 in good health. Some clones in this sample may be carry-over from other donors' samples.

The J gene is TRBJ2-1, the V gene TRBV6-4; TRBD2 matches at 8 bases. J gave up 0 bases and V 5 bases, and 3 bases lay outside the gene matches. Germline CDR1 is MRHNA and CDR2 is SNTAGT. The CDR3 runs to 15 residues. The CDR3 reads CASSRTSSSYNEQFF. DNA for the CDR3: TGTGCCAGCAGTCGGACTAGCAGCTCCTACAATGAGCAGTTCTTC.

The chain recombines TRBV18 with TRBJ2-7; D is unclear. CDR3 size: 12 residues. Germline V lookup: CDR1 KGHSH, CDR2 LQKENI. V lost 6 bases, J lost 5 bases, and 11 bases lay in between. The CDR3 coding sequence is TGTGCCAGCTCGTACGGACGGAACGAGCAGTACTTC. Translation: CASSYGRNEQYF.

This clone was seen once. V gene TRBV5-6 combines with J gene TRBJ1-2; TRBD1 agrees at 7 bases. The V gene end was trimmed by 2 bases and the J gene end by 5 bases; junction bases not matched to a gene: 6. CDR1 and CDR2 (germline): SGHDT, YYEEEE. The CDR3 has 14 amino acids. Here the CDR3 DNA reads TGTGCCAGCAGCTTTCCCGGGACAGAATATGGCTACACCTTC. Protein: CASSFPGTEYGYTF.

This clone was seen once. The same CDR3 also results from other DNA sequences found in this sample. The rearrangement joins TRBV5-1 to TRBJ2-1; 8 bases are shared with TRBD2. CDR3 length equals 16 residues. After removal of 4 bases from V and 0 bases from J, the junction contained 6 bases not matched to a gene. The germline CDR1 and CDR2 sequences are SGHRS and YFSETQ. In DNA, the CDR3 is TGCGCCAGCAGCCCCACTAGCGGAAGCTCCTACAATGAGCAGTTCTTC. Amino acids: CASSPTSGSSYNEQFF. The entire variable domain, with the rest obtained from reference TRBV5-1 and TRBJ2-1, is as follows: KAGVTQTPRYLIKTRGQQVTLSCSPISGHRSVSWYQQTPGQGLQFLFEYFSETQRNKGNFPGRFSGRQFSNSRSEMNVSTLELGDSALYLCASSPTSGSSYNEQFFGPGTRLTVL.

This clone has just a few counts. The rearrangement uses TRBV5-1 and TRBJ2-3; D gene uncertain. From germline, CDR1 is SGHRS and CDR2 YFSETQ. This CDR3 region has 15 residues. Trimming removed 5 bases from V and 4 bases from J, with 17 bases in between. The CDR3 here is CASSGGPGTSDTQYF. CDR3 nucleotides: TGCGCCAGCAGTGGTGGTCCGGGTACTTCAGATACGCAGTATTTT.

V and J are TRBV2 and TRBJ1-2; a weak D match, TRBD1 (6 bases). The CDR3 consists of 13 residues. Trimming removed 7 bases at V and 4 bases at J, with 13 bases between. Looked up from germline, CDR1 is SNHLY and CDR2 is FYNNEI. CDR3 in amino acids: CASTLGQFYGYTF. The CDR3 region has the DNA TGTGCCAGCACCTTAGGACAGTTCTATGGCTACACCTTC.

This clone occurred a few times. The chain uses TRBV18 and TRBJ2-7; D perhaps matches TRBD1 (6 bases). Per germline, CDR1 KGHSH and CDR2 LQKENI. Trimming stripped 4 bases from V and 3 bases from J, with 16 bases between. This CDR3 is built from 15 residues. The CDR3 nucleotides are TGTGCCAGCTCACGGGTGGGACACGGCTTCTACGAGCAGTACTTC. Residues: CASSRVGHGFYEQYF.

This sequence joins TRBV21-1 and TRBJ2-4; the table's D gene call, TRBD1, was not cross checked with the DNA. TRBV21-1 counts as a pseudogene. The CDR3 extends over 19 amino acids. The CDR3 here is CASSPGQGIDFWCEDIQYF. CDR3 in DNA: TGTGCCAGCAGCCCGGGACAGGGAATAGATTTTTGGTGTGAGGACATTCAGTACTTC.

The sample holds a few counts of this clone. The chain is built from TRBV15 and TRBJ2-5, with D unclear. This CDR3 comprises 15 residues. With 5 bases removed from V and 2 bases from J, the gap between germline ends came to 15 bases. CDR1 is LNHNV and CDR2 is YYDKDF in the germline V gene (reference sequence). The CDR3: CATSPGGVSQETQYF. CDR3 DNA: TGTGCCACCAGCCCCGGTGGGGTATCTCAAGAGACCCAGTACTTC.

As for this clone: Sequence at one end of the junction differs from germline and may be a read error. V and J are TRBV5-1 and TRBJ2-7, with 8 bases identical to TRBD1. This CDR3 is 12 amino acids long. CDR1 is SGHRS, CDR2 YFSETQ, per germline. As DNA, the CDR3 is TGCGCCAGCAGCTTGAATCAGGGGGCCTCAGACTTC. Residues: CASSLNQGASDF.

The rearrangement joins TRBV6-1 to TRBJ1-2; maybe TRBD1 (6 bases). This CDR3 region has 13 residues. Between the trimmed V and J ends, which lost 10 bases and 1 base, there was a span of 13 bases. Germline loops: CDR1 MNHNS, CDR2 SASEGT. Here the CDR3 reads CAIRQENNYGYTF. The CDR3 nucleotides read TGTGCCATAAGACAGGAGAATAACTATGGCTACACCTTC.

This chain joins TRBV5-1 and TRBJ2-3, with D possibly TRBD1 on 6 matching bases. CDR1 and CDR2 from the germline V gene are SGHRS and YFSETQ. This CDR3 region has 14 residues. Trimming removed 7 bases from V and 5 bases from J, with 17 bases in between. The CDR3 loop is CASGSQGMVDTQYF. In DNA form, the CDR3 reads TGCGCCAGCGGTTCTCAGGGGATGGTAGATACGCAGTATTTT.

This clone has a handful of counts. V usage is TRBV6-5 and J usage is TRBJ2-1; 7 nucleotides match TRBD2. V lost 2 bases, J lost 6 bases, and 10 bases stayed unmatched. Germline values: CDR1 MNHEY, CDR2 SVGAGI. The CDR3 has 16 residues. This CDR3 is CASSYIWTSGGNEQFF. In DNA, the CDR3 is TGTGCCAGCAGTTACATTTGGACCTCGGGGGGCAATGAGCAGTTCTTC.

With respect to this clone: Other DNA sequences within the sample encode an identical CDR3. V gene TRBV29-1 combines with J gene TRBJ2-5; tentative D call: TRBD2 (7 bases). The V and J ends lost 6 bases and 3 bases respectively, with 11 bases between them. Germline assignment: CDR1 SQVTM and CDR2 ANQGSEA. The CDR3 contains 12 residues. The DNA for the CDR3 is TGCAGCGTCTCGGGGGGCGAAGAGACCCAGTACTTC. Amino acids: CSVSGGEETQYF. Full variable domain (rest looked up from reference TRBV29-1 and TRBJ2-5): SAVISQKPSRDICQRGTSLTIQCQVDSQVTMMFWYRQQPGQSLTLIATANQGSEATYESGFVIDKFPISRPNLTFSTLTVSNMSPEDSSIYLCSVSGGEETQYFGPGTRLLVL.

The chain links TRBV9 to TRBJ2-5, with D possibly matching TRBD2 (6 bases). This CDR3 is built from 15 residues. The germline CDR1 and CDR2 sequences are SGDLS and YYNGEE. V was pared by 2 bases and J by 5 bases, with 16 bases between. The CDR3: CASSVGGERVETQYF. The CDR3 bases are TGTGCCAGCAGCGTTGGTGGGGAGCGGGTGGAGACCCAGTACTTC.

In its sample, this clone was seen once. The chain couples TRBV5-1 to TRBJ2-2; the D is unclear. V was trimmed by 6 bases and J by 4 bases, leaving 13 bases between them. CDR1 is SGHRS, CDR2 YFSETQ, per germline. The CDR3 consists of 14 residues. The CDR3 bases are TGCGCCAGCACCTCTTCCCCAGTCACCGGGGAGCTGTTTTTT. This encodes CASTSSPVTGELFF.

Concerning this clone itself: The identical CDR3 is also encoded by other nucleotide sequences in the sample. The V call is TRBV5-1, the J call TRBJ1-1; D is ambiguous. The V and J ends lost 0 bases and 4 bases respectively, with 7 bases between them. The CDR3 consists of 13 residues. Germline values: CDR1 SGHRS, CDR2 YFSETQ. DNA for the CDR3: TGCGCCAGCAGCTTGGGGGCCGGCACTGAAGCTTTCTTT. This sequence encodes CASSLGAGTEAFF.

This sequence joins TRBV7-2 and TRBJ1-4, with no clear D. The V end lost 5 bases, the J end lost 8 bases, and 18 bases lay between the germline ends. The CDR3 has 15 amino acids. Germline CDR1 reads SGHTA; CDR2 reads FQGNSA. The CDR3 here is CASSRRQGTNEKLFF. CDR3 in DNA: TGTGCCAGCAGCCGCCGTCAAGGCACGAACGAAAAACTGTTTTTT.

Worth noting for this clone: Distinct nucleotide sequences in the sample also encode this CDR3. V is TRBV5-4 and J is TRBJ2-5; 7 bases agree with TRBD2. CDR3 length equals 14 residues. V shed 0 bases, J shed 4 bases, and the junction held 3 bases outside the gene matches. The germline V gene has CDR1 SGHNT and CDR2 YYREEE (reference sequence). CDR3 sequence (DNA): TGTGCCAGCAGCTTGGCGGGAGGAAGAGAGACCCAGTACTTC. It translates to CASSLAGGRETQYF.

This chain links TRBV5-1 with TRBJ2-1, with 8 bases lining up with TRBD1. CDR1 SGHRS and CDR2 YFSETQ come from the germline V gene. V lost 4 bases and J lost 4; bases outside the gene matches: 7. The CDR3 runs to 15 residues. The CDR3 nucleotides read TGCGCCAGCAGCACGGAGACAGGGGCGTACAATGAGCAGTTCTTC. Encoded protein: CASSTETGAYNEQFF. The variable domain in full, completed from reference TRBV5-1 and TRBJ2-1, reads KAGVTQTPRYLIKTRGQQVTLSCSPISGHRSVSWYQQTPGQGLQFLFEYFSETQRNKGNFPGRFSGRQFSNSRSEMNVSTLELGDSALYLCASSTETGAYNEQFFGPGTRLTVL.

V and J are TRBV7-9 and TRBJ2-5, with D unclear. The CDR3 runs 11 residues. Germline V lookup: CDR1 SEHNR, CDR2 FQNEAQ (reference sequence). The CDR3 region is CHPLVQETQYF. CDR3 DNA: TGTCACCCCTTGGTCCAAGAGACCCAGTACTTC.